This T cell receptor beta chain was sequenced in a study of response to subunit inactivated influenza vaccine. General study points: Authors suggested few new T cells are recruited by each seasonal influenza vaccination.

MiXCR was run by TCRdb on the RT-PCR reads, yielding one entry per CDR3 protein. The table lists around 480,000 distinct CDR3 sequences, approximately 9.9% of them singletons. Trimming cost V 0 bases and J 4 bases; bases outside gene matches: 4. Germline CDR1 SGHRS, CDR2 YFSETQ. The CDR3 has 15 residues. This clonotype showed up many times. Its matching antigen is unknown. The sample was PBMCs from blood, taken roughly 45 days after vaccination. The gene calls are TRBV5-1 and TRBJ2-1, with 7 bases that match TRBD2. The origin of this receptor is a middle-aged man who received an inactivated influenza vaccine. The CDR3 loop reads CASSLVAGEYNEQFF. CDR3 sequence (DNA): TGCGCCAGCAGCTTGGTGGCGGGGGAGTACAATGAGCAGTTCTTC.